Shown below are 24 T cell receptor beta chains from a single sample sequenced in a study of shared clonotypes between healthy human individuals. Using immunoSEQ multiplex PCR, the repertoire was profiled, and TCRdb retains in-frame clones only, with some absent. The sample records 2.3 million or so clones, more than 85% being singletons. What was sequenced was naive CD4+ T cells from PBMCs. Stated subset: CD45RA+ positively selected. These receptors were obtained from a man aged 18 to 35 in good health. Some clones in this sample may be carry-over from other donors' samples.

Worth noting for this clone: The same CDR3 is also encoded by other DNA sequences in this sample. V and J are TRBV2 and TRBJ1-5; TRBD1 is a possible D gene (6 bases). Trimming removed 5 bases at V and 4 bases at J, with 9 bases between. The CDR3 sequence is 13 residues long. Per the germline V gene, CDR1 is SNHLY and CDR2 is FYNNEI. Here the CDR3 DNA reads TGTGCCAGCAGTCGAACAGGGAATCAGCCCCAGCATTTT. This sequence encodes CASSRTGNQPQHF.

The CDR3 region is CASSYSGAPVETQYF. The CDR3 DNA reads as TGTGCCAGCAGTTACTCGGGGGCCCCTGTAGAGACCCAGTACTTC. The rearrangement uses TRBV6-5 and TRBJ2-5, with TRBD1 as a possible D gene (6 bases). Germline-derived CDR1 and CDR2 are MNHEY and SVGAGI. The CDR3 contains 15 residues. The V end was cut by 0 bases, the J end by 4 bases, with 12 bases between.

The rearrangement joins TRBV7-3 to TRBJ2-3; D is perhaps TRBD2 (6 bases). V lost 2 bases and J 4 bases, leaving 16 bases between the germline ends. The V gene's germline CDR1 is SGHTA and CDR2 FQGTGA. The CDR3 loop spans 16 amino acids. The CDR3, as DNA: TGTGCCAGCAGCTTAGGGCGCTCCGGGAGTCCAGATACGCAGTATTTT. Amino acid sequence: CASSLGRSGSPDTQYF.

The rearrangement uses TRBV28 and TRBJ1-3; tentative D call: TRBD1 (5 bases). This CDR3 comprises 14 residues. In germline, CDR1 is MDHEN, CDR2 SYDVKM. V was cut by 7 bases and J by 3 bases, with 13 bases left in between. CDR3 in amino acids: CASMGAGYGNTIYF. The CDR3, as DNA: TGTGCCAGCATGGGTGCAGGGTATGGAAACACCATATATTTT.

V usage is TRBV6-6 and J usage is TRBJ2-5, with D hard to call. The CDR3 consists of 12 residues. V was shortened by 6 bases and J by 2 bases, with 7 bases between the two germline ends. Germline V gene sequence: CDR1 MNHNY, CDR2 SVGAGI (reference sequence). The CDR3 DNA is TGTGCCAGCAGAAAGGGTCAAGAGACCCAGTACTTC. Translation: CASRKGQETQYF.

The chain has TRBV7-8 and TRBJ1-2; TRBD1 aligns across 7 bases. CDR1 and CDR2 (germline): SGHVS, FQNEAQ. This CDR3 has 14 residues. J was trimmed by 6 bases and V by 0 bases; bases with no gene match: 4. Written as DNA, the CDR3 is TGTGCCAGCAGCTTAGCGCTACAGGGGAATGGCTACACCTTC. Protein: CASSLALQGNGYTF.

The CDR3 sequence: CASIDGRINQPQHF. CDR3 nucleotides: TGTGCCAGCATCGATGGGCGGATCAATCAGCCCCAGCATTTT. The rearrangement links TRBV6-6 to TRBJ1-5; D unclear. CDR3 size: 14 residues. V was trimmed by 7 bases and J by 3 bases, leaving 13 bases between them. The V gene's germline CDR1 is MNHNY and CDR2 SVGAGI (reference sequence).

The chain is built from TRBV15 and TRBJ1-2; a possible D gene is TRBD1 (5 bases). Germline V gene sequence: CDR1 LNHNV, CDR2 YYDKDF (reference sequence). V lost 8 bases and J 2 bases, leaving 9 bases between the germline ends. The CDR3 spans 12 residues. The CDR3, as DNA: TGTGCCACCGCACAGGAGAACTATGGCTACACCTTC. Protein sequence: CATAQENYGYTF.

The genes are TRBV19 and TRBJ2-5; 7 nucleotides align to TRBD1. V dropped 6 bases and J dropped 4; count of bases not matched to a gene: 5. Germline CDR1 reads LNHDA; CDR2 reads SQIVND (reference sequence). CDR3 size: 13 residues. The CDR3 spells CASSRQGRETQYF. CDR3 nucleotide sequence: TGTGCCAGTAGCCGACAGGGTCGAGAGACCCAGTACTTC.

As DNA, the CDR3 is TGTGCCAGCAGCTTAGATCCGGGCTATAGCTCCTACGAGCAGTACTTC. Protein: CASSLDPGYSSYEQYF. The chain carries TRBV5-8 and TRBJ2-7; D is undetermined. V was cut by 2 bases and J by 0 bases, with 15 bases left in between. The CDR3 is 16 residues long. Germline V gives CDR1 SGHTS, CDR2 YDEGEE.

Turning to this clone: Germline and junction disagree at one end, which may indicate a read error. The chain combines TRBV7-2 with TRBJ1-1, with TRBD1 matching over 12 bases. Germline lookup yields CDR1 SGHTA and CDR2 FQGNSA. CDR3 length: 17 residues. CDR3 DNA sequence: TGTGCCAGCACCTTAGGTGGGACAGGGGGCGGACGGTCTGAAGCTTTCTTT. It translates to CASTLGGTGGGRSEAFF.

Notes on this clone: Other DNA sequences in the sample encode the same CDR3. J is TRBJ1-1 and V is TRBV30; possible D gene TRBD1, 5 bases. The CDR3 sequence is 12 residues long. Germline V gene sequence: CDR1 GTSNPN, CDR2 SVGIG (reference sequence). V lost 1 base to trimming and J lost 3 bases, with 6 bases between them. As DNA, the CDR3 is TGTGCCTGGAGTGGGGGGGACACTGAAGCTTTCTTT. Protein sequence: CAWSGGDTEAFF.

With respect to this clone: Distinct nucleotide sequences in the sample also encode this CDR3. CDR3 sequence (DNA): TGTGCCAGCAGCTTAGGGCCTCAAGAGACCCAGTACTTC. Translation gives CASSLGPQETQYF. The rearrangement uses TRBV7-8 and TRBJ2-5; no reliable D call. Germline V gives CDR1 SGHVS, CDR2 FQNEAQ. This CDR3 region has 13 residues. Trimming pared 1 base from V and 2 bases from J, leaving 5 bases between.

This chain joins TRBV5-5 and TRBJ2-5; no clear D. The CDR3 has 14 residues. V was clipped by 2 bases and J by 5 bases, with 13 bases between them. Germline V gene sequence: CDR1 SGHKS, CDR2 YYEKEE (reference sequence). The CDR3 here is CASSLEGPRETQYF. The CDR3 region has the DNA TGTGCCAGCAGCTTAGAAGGACCTAGGGAGACCCAGTACTTC.

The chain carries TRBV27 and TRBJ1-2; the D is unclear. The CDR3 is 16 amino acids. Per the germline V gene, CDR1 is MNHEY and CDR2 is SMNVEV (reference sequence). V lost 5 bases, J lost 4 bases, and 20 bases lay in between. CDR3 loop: CASSRIARPDVYGYTF. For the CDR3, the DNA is TGTGCCAGCAGTCGTATCGCCCGGCCCGACGTCTATGGCTACACCTTC.

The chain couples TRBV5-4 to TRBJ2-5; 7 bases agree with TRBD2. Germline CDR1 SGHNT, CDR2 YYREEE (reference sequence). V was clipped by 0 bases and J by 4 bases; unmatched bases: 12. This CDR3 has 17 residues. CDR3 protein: CASSLGIRGREGETQYF. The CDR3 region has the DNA TGTGCCAGCAGCTTGGGTATCAGAGGGAGGGAGGGAGAGACCCAGTACTTC.

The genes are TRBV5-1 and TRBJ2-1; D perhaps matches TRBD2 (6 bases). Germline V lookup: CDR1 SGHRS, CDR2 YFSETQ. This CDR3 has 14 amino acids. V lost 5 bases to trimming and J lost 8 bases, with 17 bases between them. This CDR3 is CASRTSGTSDEQFF. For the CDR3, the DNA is TGCGCCAGCAGAACGTCCGGGACTTCTGATGAGCAGTTCTTC.

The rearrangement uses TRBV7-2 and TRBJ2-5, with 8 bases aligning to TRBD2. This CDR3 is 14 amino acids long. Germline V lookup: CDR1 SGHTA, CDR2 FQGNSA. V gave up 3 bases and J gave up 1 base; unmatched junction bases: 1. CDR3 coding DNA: TGTGCCAGCAGCTTCGCGGGGGGCCAAGAGACCCAGTACTTC. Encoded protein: CASSFAGGQETQYF.

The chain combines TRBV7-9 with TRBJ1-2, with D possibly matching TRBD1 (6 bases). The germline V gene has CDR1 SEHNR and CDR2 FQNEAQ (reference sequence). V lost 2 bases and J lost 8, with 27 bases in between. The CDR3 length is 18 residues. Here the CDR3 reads CASSLSGGAQGDGRGYTF. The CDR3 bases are TGTGCCAGCAGCTTAAGCGGAGGGGCACAGGGCGATGGAAGAGGCTACACCTTC.

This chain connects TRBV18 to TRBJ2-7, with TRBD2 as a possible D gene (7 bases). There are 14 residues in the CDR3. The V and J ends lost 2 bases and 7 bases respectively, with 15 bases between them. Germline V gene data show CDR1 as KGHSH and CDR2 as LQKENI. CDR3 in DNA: TGTGCCAGCTCACCAGGTAGGGGGGGATTTGAGCAGTACTTC. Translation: CASSPGRGGFEQYF.

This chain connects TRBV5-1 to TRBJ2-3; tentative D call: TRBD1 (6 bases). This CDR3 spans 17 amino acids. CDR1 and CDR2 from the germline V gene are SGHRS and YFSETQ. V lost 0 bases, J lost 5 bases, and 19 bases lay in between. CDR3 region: CASSLGGLSSAGDTQYF. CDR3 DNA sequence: TGCGCCAGCAGCTTGGGGGGGCTCTCCAGCGCCGGAGATACGCAGTATTTT.

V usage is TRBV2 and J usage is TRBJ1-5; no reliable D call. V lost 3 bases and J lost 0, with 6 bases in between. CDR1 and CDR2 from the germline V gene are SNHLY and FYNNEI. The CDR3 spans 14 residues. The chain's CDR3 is CASSEQNSNQPQHF. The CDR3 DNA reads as TGTGCCAGCAGTGAGCAGAATAGCAATCAGCCCCAGCATTTT. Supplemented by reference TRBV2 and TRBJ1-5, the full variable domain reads EPEVTQTPSHQVTQMGQEVILRCVPISNHLYFYWYRQILGQKVEFLVSFYNNEISEKSEIFDDQFSVERPDGSNFTLKIRSTKLEDSAMYFCASSEQNSNQPQHFGDGTRLSIL.

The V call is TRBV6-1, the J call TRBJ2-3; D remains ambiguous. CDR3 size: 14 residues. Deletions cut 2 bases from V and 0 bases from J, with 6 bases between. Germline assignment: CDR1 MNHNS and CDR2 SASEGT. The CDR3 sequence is CASSEHSSTDTQYF. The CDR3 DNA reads TGTGCCAGCAGTGAACATAGCAGCACAGATACGCAGTATTTT.

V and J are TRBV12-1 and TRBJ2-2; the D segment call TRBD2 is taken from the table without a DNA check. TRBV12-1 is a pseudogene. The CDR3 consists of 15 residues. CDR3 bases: TGTGCCAGCAGGATCGCCCTTCCCGGTAACGGGGAGCTGTTTTTT. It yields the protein CASRIALPGNGELFF.